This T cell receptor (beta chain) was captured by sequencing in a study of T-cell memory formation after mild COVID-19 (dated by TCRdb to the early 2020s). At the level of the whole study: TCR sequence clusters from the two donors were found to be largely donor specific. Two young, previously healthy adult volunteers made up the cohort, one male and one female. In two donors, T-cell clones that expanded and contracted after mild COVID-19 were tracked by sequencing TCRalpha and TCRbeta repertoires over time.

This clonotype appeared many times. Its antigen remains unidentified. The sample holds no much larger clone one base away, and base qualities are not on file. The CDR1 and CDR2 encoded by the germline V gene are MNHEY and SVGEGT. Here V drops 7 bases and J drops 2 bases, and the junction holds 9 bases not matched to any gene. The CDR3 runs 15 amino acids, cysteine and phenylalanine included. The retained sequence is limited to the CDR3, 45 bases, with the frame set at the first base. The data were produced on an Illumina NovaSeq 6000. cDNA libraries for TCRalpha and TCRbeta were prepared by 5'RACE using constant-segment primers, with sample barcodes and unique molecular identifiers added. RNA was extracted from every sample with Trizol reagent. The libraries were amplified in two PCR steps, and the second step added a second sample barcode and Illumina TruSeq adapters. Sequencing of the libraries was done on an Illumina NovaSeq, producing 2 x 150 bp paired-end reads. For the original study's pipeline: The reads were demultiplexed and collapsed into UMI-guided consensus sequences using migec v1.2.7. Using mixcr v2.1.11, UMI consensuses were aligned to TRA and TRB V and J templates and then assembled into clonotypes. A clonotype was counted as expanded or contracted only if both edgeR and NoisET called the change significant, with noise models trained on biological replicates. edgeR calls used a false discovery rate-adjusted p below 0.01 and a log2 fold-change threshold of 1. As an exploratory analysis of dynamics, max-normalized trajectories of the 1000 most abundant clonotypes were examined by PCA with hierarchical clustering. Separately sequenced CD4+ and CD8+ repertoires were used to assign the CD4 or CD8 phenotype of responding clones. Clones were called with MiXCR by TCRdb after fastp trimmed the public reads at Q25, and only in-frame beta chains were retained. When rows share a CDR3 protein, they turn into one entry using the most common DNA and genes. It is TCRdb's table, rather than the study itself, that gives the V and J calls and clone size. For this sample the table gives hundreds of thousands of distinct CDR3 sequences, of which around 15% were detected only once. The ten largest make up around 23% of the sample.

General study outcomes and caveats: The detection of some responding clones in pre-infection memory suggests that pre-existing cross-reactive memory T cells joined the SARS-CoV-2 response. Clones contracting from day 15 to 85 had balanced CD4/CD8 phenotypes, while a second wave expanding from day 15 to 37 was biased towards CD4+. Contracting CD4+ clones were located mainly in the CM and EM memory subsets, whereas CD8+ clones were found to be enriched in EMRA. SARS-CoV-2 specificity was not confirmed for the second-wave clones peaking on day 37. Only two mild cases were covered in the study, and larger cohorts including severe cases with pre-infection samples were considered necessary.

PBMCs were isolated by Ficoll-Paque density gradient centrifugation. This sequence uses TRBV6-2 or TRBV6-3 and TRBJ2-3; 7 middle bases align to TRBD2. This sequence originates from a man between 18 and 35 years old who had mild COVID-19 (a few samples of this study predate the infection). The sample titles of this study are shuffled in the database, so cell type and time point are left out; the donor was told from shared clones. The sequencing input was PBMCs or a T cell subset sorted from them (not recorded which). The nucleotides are TGTGCCAGCACTCACGGGCTAGCGGACACAGATACGCAGTATTTT. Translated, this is CASTHGLADTDTQYF.